This passage covers 13 T cell receptor beta chains from one sample sequenced in a study of glioma-infiltrating T cells after dendritic cell vaccination listed by TCRdb under 2016. The library was made by the immunoSEQ multiplex PCR assay. The clones in this table, taken by TCRdb from immuneACCESS, are in-frame only. Not every clone is retained; where verified, under half of the shortfall comes from an unresolved V gene, and the cause of the rest is unknown. The sample yields approximately 85,000 clones; around 85% were counted once. The ten largest clonotypes hold around 8.5% of the sample. The sample's time point label, decoded: after dendritic cell vaccination, including at tumor progression/relapse. This specimen consisted of blood, obtained after dendritic cell vaccination. All receptors derive from a human donor with glioblastoma.

The rearrangement joins TRBV20-1 to TRBJ2-5; unclear D gene. Germline V gene sequence: CDR1 DFQATT, CDR2 SNEGSKA (reference sequence). Trimming shortened V by 3 bases and J by 5 bases, and 7 bases separated the two germline ends. The CDR3 is 11 residues long. The CDR3 sequence: CSASLSETQYF. The CDR3 DNA reads TGCAGTGCTAGTCTATCCGAGACCCAGTACTTC.

This chain connects TRBV28 to TRBJ2-7, with D perhaps TRBD1 (5 bases). The CDR3 runs 15 residues. Germline lookup yields CDR1 MDHEN and CDR2 SYDVKM. V shed 0 bases and J shed 2 bases, with 11 bases lying between them. CDR3 region: CASSLWGLVAYEQYF. The CDR3 coding sequence is TGTGCCAGCAGTTTATGGGGGCTAGTCGCCTACGAGCAGTACTTC.

The genes are TRBV6-4 and TRBJ2-3, with 7 bases fitting TRBD1. The CDR3 has 15 residues. Germline CDR1 and CDR2: MRHNA and SNTAGT. Germline trimming cut 2 bases from V and 8 bases from J; bases unmatched to any gene: 10. The CDR3 nucleotides are TGTGCCAGCAGTGACAGGGACAGTCCCCATGGTACGCAGTATTTT. It specifies CASSDRDSPHGTQYF.

This chain uses TRBV7-6 with TRBJ2-3, with a possible D match to TRBD2 (5 bases). CDR1 SGHVS and CDR2 FNYEAQ come from the germline V gene. V lost 1 base and J lost 6, with 5 bases in between. The CDR3 contains 12 residues. The DNA for the CDR3 is TGTGCCAGCAGCTTAGGGGAGGATACGCAGTATTTT. Protein: CASSLGEDTQYF.

This clone was picked up one time. This chain connects TRBV5-6 to TRBJ2-7, with a tentative D call TRBD2 (5 bases). CDR1 and CDR2 from the germline V gene are SGHDT and YYEEEE. The CDR3 covers 13 residues. Deletions cut 0 bases from V and 3 bases from J, with 7 bases between. CDR3 in DNA: TGTGCCAGCAGCTTGGTCCGGGGCTACGAGCAGTACTTC. It codes for CASSLVRGYEQYF.

The chain joins TRBV2 to TRBJ2-5; D is undetermined. V was shortened by 6 bases and J by 4 bases, with 6 bases between the two germline ends. In germline, CDR1 is SNHLY, CDR2 FYNNEI. CDR3 length equals 11 residues. In DNA form, the CDR3 reads TGTGCCAGCAGGGTTAGAGAGACCCAGTACTTC. Protein: CASRVRETQYF.

The V and J genes are TRBV30 and TRBJ2-2; 9 bases are a match to TRBD2. The CDR3 is 14 amino acids. Germline trimming cut 6 bases from V and 2 bases from J; bases unmatched to any gene: 4. Germline CDR1 reads GTSNPN; CDR2 reads SVGIG (reference sequence). CDR3 sequence reads: CACQGLANTGELFF. The CDR3 DNA follows: TGTGCCTGTCAGGGACTAGCAAACACCGGGGAGCTGTTTTTT.

The rearrangement links TRBV29-1 to TRBJ2-7, with TRBD1 matching 7 bases. This CDR3 is built from 14 residues. CDR1 is SQVTM and CDR2 is ANQGSEA in the germline V gene. V was clipped by 3 bases and J by 4 bases; unmatched bases: 9. CDR3 loop: CSVEGTATQYEQYF. In nucleotides, the CDR3 is TGCAGCGTTGAGGGGACAGCGACACAATACGAGCAGTACTTC.

The V and J genes are TRBV5-1 and TRBJ2-7; D is undetermined. The CDR3 extends over 14 amino acids. Per the germline V gene, CDR1 is SGHRS and CDR2 is YFSETQ. The ends were cut back, 1 base at V and 0 bases at J, with 8 bases in the middle. The CDR3, as DNA: TGCGCCAGCAGCTTGTTGCCGAGCTCCTACGAGCAGTACTTC. Translation: CASSLLPSSYEQYF.

V gene TRBV7-2 combines with J gene TRBJ2-5, with 8 bases that match TRBD2. CDR3 length: 14 residues. The V and J ends lost 5 bases and 5 bases, in that order; junction bases with no gene match: 7. Germline V gives CDR1 SGHTA, CDR2 FQGNSA. Here the CDR3 reads CASSIGGVWETQYF. Here the CDR3 DNA reads TGTGCCAGCAGCATCGGGGGGGTGTGGGAGACCCAGTACTTC.

This clone was counted only a few times. The rearrangement links TRBV6-1 to TRBJ2-7; TRBD2 matches 14 bases. The CDR3 totals 15 residues. V shed 6 bases and J 0 bases; nucleotides not matched to a gene: 1. Germline CDR1 and CDR2: MNHNS and SASEGT. CDR3 in DNA: TGTGCCAGCAGGGGGACTAGCGGGAGCTCCTACGAGCAGTACTTC. Its translation is CASRGTSGSSYEQYF.

This chain connects TRBV10-3 to TRBJ2-3, with 9 positions matching TRBD2. The trim removed 3 bases at V and 0 bases at J, leaving 13 bases unmatched. CDR1 is ENHRY and CDR2 is SYGVKD in the germline V gene. The CDR3 consists of 19 residues. Here the CDR3 reads CAISDPRGGGRASTDTQYF. The CDR3 nucleotides read TGTGCCATCAGTGATCCGAGAGGTGGCGGGAGGGCTAGCACAGATACGCAGTATTTT.

This clone was observed a handful of times. The chain links TRBV6-4 to TRBJ2-1, with D possibly TRBD1 on 7 matching bases. The CDR3 totals 15 residues. Germline V lookup: CDR1 MRHNA, CDR2 SNTAGT. V gave up 5 bases and J gave up 3 bases, with 14 bases separating them. The DNA of the CDR3 is TGTGCCAGCAGTCAGGGGGGATCGGGCTACAATGAGCAGTTCTTC. This sequence encodes CASSQGGSGYNEQFF.